These 10 T cell receptor beta chains were sequenced from one sample in a study of CD8+ T cells in alopecia areata. cDNA serving as the sequencing template came from extracted, reverse transcribed RNA. The repertoire was sequenced with immunoSEQ multiplex PCR; TCRdb's copy has only in-frame clones and lacks some. The data hold approximately 300,000 clones, with more than 45% observed a single time. The treatment denotes: oral pan-JAK inhibitor, 5-10 mg twice daily. The source material was CD4+ T cells sorted from blood, sampled at week 24, from a patient treated with tofacitinib. The receptors come from a human donor with alopecia areata.

The chain combines TRBV7-9 with TRBJ2-1; D gene unclear. Germline V gene data show CDR1 as SEHNR and CDR2 as FQNEAQ (reference sequence). The CDR3 has 13 amino acids. Deletions cut 2 bases from V and 8 bases from J, with 10 bases between. In DNA, the CDR3 is TGTGCCAGCAGCTTATTAGACGGAGATGAGCAGTTCTTC. Translating gives CASSLLDGDEQFF. Full variable domain (rest looked up from reference TRBV7-9 and TRBJ2-1): DTGVSQNPRHKITKRGQNVTFRCDPISEHNRLYWYRQTLGQGPEFLTYFQNEAQLEKSRLLSDRFSAERPKGSFSTLEIQRTEQGDSAMYLCASSLLDGDEQFFGPGTRLTVL.

In this sample, this clone turned up a few times. J is TRBJ1-2 and V is TRBV28, with a weak D call TRBD1 (6 bases). From germline, CDR1 is MDHEN and CDR2 SYDVKM. V lost 3 bases to trimming and J lost 3 bases, with 8 bases between them. The CDR3 is 13 residues long. CDR3 region: CASSFGQHYGYTF. For the CDR3, the DNA is TGTGCCAGCAGTTTTGGACAGCACTATGGCTACACCTTC.

CDR3 residues: CASSPGGWYGYTF. The CDR3 DNA reads TGTGCCAGCAGCCCCGGGGGCTGGTATGGCTACACCTTC. The chain is built from TRBV28 and TRBJ1-2, with D possibly matching TRBD1 (6 bases). The CDR3 length is 13 residues. CDR1 and CDR2 from the germline V gene are MDHEN and SYDVKM. Trimming shortened V by 6 bases and J by 5 bases, and 13 bases separated the two germline ends.

The chain couples TRBV7-9 to TRBJ1-2, with 7 bases that match TRBD1. V shed 1 base, J shed 4 bases, and the junction held 6 bases outside the gene matches. This CDR3 region has 15 residues. Germline V lookup: CDR1 SEHNR, CDR2 FQNEAQ (reference sequence). CDR3 amino acids: CASSLEAGTAYGYTF. CDR3 DNA: TGTGCCAGCAGCTTAGAGGCCGGGACAGCCTATGGCTACACCTTC.

V and J are TRBV4-1 and TRBJ1-4; the D is unclear. Trimming shortened V by 8 bases and J by 5 bases, and 18 bases separated the two germline ends. The germline V gene has CDR1 MGHRA and CDR2 YSYEKL. The CDR3 is made up of 15 amino acids. The CDR3, as DNA: TGCGCCAGCTGTTGGGTTGGCATACCAAATGAAAAACTGTTTTTT. It yields the protein CASCWVGIPNEKLFF.

This clone was counted only a few times. The chain carries TRBV30 and TRBJ2-1; either TRBD1 or TRBD2 may fit D (5 bases each). CDR1 and CDR2 from the germline V gene are GTSNPN and SVGIG (reference sequence). CDR3 length: 15 residues. V lost 0 bases to trimming and J lost 2 bases, with 11 bases between them. CDR3 DNA: TGTGCCTGGAGTGTATCAGGGACCCCCTACAATGAGCAGTTCTTC. As protein: CAWSVSGTPYNEQFF.

The CDR3 is CASSPLSGGAGGYTF. Here the CDR3 DNA reads TGTGCCAGCAGCCCGCTGTCGGGGGGAGCGGGTGGCTACACCTTC. The genes are TRBV5-6 and TRBJ1-2; TRBD1 is a possible D gene (5 bases). The CDR3 length is 15 residues. V lost 4 bases to trimming and J lost 7 bases, with 20 bases between them. From germline, CDR1 is SGHDT and CDR2 YYEEEE.

The rearrangement uses TRBV5-1 and TRBJ1-6; 10 positions match TRBD1. This CDR3 spans 14 amino acids. V shed 5 bases and J 6 bases; nucleotides not matched to a gene: 2. Germline CDR1 reads SGHRS; CDR2 reads YFSETQ. This CDR3 reads CASRRDRGNSPLHF. CDR3 nucleotide sequence: TGCGCCAGCAGAAGGGACAGGGGTAATTCACCCCTCCACTTT.

This rearrangement joins TRBV15 to TRBJ1-2; D gene unclear. The CDR3 is 14 residues long. Trimming cost V 0 bases and J 0 bases, with 5 bases left between them. Germline V lookup: CDR1 LNHNV, CDR2 YYDKDF (reference sequence). The CDR3 DNA is TGTGCCACCAGCAGAGAGTTAGCTAACTATGGCTACACCTTC. Translated: CATSRELANYGYTF.

J is TRBJ2-3 and V is TRBV5-1; D gene ambiguous. Germline V gene sequence: CDR1 SGHRS, CDR2 YFSETQ. V lost 1 base, J lost 4 bases, and 13 bases lay in between. This CDR3 has 15 amino acids. The CDR3 DNA reads TGCGCCAGCAGCTTGTTGGAGCGTCGGGCAGATACGCAGTATTTT. Translated: CASSLLERRADTQYF.